These 9 T cell receptor beta chains were all obtained from the same sample, sequenced in a study of cytomegalovirus exposure and HLA in healthy donors. Primers: 60 Vbeta forward and 13 Jbeta reverse. The repertoire was sequenced with immunoSEQ multiplex PCR; TCRdb's copy has only in-frame clones and lacks some. The data contain about 200,000 clones, about three quarters of them singletons. Material for sequencing was PBMCs. The receptors were gathered from a woman in her thirties or forties in good health and CMV-seronegative.

V is TRBV11-2 and J is TRBJ2-7; perhaps TRBD1 as D (6 bases). The CDR3 contains 13 residues. CDR1 is SGHAT, CDR2 FQNNGV, per germline. Trimming removed 5 bases at V and 3 bases at J, with 11 bases between. The CDR3 DNA reads TGTGCCAGCAGCCGATTACAGGGCTACGAGCAGTACGTC. It specifies CASSRLQGYEQYV.

The rearrangement uses TRBV7-2 and TRBJ2-2; 7 bases are a match to TRBD1. The CDR3 covers 16 residues. From germline, CDR1 is SGHTA and CDR2 FQGNSA. J was trimmed by 4 bases and V by 3 bases; bases with no gene match: 8. DNA for the CDR3: TGTGCCAGCAGCTTGCGGGCAGGGGGTCCCACCGGGGAGCTGTTTTTT. Translating it yields CASSLRAGGPTGELFF.

The chain is built from TRBV5-1 and TRBJ2-2, with 9 bases that match TRBD1. This CDR3 is 15 amino acids long. The V gene end was trimmed by 2 bases and the J gene end by 3 bases; junction bases not matched to a gene: 2. Germline V gives CDR1 SGHRS, CDR2 YFSETQ. CDR3 sequence: CASSFGDRDTGELFF. The CDR3 bases are TGCGCCAGCAGCTTCGGGGACAGGGACACCGGGGAGCTGTTTTTT.

The rearrangement joins TRBV6-5 to TRBJ1-3; D may be TRBD1 (6 bases). This CDR3 is 14 amino acids long. V lost 7 bases to trimming and J lost 0 bases, with 10 bases between them. Germline-derived CDR1 and CDR2 are MNHEY and SVGAGI. CDR3 bases: TGTGCCAGCAACAAACAGGGCTCTGGAAACACCATATATTTT. It is translated as CASNKQGSGNTIYF.

The J gene is TRBJ1-1, the V gene TRBV19; TRBD1 might be the D (6 bases). The CDR3 extends over 15 amino acids. V gave up 3 bases and J gave up 2 bases, with 13 bases separating them. In germline, CDR1 is LNHDA, CDR2 SQIVND (reference sequence). The CDR3 DNA follows: TGTGCCAGTAGTATTTGGGCAGGGGCTAACACTGAAGCTTTCTTT. Translation gives CASSIWAGANTEAFF.

This clone appeared a single time. The V gene is TRBV6-5, the J gene TRBJ1-2; a weak D match, TRBD1 (5 bases). Germline values: CDR1 MNHEY, CDR2 SVGAGI. The CDR3 totals 15 residues. V shed 5 bases and J shed 0 bases, with 13 bases lying between them. As DNA, the CDR3 is TGTGCCAGCAGTCAATACAGGAAGACTAACTATGGCTACACCTTC. This translates into CASSQYRKTNYGYTF.

This chain links TRBV28 with TRBJ2-7, with TRBD2 identical over 8 bases. Trimming took 6 bases from V and 4 from J; bases not matched to a gene: 8. The CDR3 contains 14 residues. The germline CDR1 and CDR2 sequences are MDHEN and SYDVKM. The CDR3, as DNA: TGTGCCAGCAGGCCCCCCATAGCGGGGTACGAGCAGTACTTC. Its translation is CASRPPIAGYEQYF.

The sample holds a few counts of this clone. This rearrangement joins TRBV5-4 to TRBJ2-1; TRBD2 might be the D (7 bases). V dropped 4 bases and J dropped 0 bases, with 14 bases sitting between them. The CDR3 is made up of 16 amino acids. Germline V lookup: CDR1 SGHNT, CDR2 YYREEE (reference sequence). In DNA form, the CDR3 reads TGTGCCAGCAGCGTAGGCGGGGGCAGCTCCTACAATGAGCAGTTCTTC. Its protein product is CASSVGGGSSYNEQFF.

J is TRBJ1-1 and V is TRBV13; a weak D match, TRBD1 (6 bases). Trimming took off 7 bases at V and 2 bases at J, with 20 bases between the two ends. Germline lookup yields CDR1 PRHDT and CDR2 FYEKMQ (reference sequence). This CDR3 has 16 amino acids. As DNA, the CDR3 is TGTGCCAGCAAGGCCGGACAGATAGGAACAAACACTGAAGCTTTCTTT. Protein: CASKAGQIGTNTEAFF.